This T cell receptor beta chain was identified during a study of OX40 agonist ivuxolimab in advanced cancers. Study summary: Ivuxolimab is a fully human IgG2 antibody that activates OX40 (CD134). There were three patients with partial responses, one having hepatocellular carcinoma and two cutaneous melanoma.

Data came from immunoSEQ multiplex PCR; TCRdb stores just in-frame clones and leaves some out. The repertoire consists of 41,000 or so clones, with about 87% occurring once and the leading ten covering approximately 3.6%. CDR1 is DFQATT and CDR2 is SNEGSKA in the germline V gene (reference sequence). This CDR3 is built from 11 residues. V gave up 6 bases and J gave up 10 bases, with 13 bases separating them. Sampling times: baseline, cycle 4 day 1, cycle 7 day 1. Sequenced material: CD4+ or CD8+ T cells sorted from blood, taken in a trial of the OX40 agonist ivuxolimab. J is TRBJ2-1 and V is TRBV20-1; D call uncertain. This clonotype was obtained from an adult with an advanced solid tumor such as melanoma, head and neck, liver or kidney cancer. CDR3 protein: CSAFLETEQFF. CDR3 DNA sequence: TGCAGTGCCTTCCTCGAGACGGAGCAGTTCTTC.